This record covers a single T cell receptor beta chain. Its antigen is not known. The data originate from a study of cytomegalovirus exposure and HLA in healthy donors. The PCR had 60 Vbeta and 13 Jbeta primers. Sequencing was performed with immunoSEQ multiplex PCR; in TCRdb, only in-frame clones are kept and a portion is missing. The profile covers roughly 190,000 clones, with 79% appearing a single time and 1.5% taken by the ten largest. Germline values: CDR1 MNHEY, CDR2 SVGAGI. Trimming left V 4 bases short and J 4 bases short, with 10 bases between. This CDR3 has 13 amino acids. General study results and limits: It has been reported that TCR beta sequences accurately predicted the HLA-A and HLA-B alleles of most subjects. Most TCR sequences were seen very rarely across donors, but some public TCRs occurred in many. A later analysis found most CMV-associated TCR beta chains apparently HLA-restricted. Later analysis associated a missense DCLRE1C variant with TCR beta V- and J-gene trimming.

The sequencing input was PBMCs. The chain is built from TRBV6-5 and TRBJ1-2, with unresolved D. The receptor was isolated from a girl aged 10-17 years in good health and CMV-seropositive. In nucleotides, the CDR3 is TGTGCCAGCAGTTCGGAGTCTACCTATGGCTACACCTTC. This codes for CASSSESTYGYTF.